This is a list of T cell receptor beta chains from one sample in a study of blood T cell repertoires in COVID-19. This table comes from immunoSEQ multiplex PCR, and its TCRdb copy is limited to in-frame clones, with some not included. The sample yields roughly 230,000 clones, roughly four fifths seen once. Sequenced sample: PBMCs or T cells enriched from blood (not recorded which). Receptor source: a man aged 45-65 years who had recovered from COVID-19. CDR3s include the opening cysteine and the closing phenylalanine or tryptophan. D genes are given only for firm matches. Clone size, where shown, is once, few, many, or a class for clones that have expanded.

DNA	CDR3	V	D	J	size
TGTGCCAGCAGCTTCTCGGGGAGTGAAAAACTGTTTTTT	CASSFSGSEKLFF	TRBV11-2	.	TRBJ1-4	.
TGTGCCACTAGCCCCGGCGGGGACCCAACCGGGGAGCTGTTTTTT	CATSPGGDPTGELFF	TRBV2	.	TRBJ2-2	.
TGTGCCAGCAGCTCGCCGGACAGGGGACGCTACGAGCAGTACTTC	CASSSPDRGRYEQYF	TRBV13	TRBD1	TRBJ2-7	.
TGTGCCAGCAGCCCCCCAGGGCCCGAGCAGTACTTC	CASSPPGPEQYF	TRBV7-9	.	TRBJ2-7	.
TGTGCCAGCAGTCACTACAGGGCCGCCTACGAGCAGTACTTC	CASSHYRAAYEQYF	TRBV16	.	TRBJ2-7	.
TGTGCCAGCAGTGAACGGTTGTCTTACGGCGAGCAGTACTTC	CASSERLSYGEQYF	TRBV2	.	TRBJ2-7	.
TGTGCCTGGAGACGAGTCTCCGGAAACACCATATATTTT	CAWRRVSGNTIYF	TRBV30	.	TRBJ1-3	once
TGTGCCAGCAGCTTAGACGGGAGAGGGGATACGCAGTATTTT	CASSLDGRGDTQYF	TRBV7-2	.	TRBJ2-3	.
TGTGCCAGCAGCATAGGGGAGGCGCATTTAGATACGCAGTATTTT	CASSIGEAHLDTQYF	TRBV7-2	.	TRBJ2-3	.
TGTGCCAGTAGTCCCAGGACAGGGTCCATTGAGACCCAGTACTTC	CASSPRTGSIETQYF	TRBV19	TRBD1	TRBJ2-5	.
TGTGCCAGCTCACAAGGACAGGGGGAGCGTCAGCCCCAGCATTTT	CASSQGQGERQPQHF	TRBV18	TRBD1	TRBJ1-5	.
TGTGCCAGCAGATCTACAGGCGGGGTTGGCTACACCTTC	CASRSTGGVGYTF	TRBV11-2	.	TRBJ1-2	.
TGTGCCAGCACGGGTACAACCAGCCGTGAGCAGTTCTTC	CASTGTTSREQFF	TRBV3-1/TRBV3-2	.	TRBJ2-1	.
TGTGCCAGTAGTATTCGGGGGGCCGATGAGCAGTTCTTC	CASSIRGADEQFF	TRBV19	.	TRBJ2-1	.
TGTGCCTGGAGGGACAGGGGGCGGAATTCACCCCTCCACTTT	CAWRDRGRNSPLHF	TRBV30	TRBD1	TRBJ1-6	few
TGTGCCAGCAGCCGTTATCTGGGAGACAGGGATGGCCAGCCCCAGCATTTT	CASSRYLGDRDGQPQHF	TRBV5-6	TRBD1	TRBJ1-5	.
TGTGCCAGTAGTACGTTTTCGGCGGGGTCTATGAACACTGAAGCTTTCTTT	CASSTFSAGSMNTEAFF	TRBV19	.	TRBJ1-1	.
TGCGCCAGCAGTGTCACAGGGGCGGTGGGCAATGAGCAGTTCTTC	CASSVTGAVGNEQFF	TRBV10-2	TRBD1	TRBJ2-1	.
TGTGCCACCAGTGCACCGGGTATGGCCAAAAACATTCAGTACTTC	CATSAPGMAKNIQYF	TRBV15	.	TRBJ2-4	few
TGTGCCAGCAGTTACTCCCCGGGACAGAGCTCCTACGAGCAGTACTTC	CASSYSPGQSSYEQYF	TRBV6-5	TRBD1	TRBJ2-7	.
TGTGCCAGCAGAGCCCTAGTAGGACTAGAGTTGGGATTTGAGCAGTTCTTC	CASRALVGLELGFEQFF	TRBV2	TRBD2	TRBJ2-1	.
TGCGCCAGCAGCTTGGTCGGGGACATCGGAAACACCATATATTTT	CASSLVGDIGNTIYF	TRBV5-1	.	TRBJ1-3	.
TGTGCCAGCAGTACAGACAGGGGAAGCTACGAGCAGTACTTC	CASSTDRGSYEQYF	TRBV6-5	TRBD1	TRBJ2-7	few
TGCAGCGTTTCCATTCACGGAGCCAAAAACATTCAGTACTTC	CSVSIHGAKNIQYF	TRBV29-1	.	TRBJ2-4	.
TGTGCCAGCAGCCAAGGTTCCCGGGAGATGGTCTACGAGCAGTACTTC	CASSQGSREMVYEQYF	TRBV4-2	.	TRBJ2-7	.
TGCGCCAGCAGCTTGAGCTCGGGACAATTATTAACGGGTGGCTACACCTTC	CASSLSSGQLLTGGYTF	TRBV5-1	.	TRBJ1-2	few
TGTGCCAGCAGCTTAACGGGGAGGGACTCCTACGAGCAGTACTTC	CASSLTGRDSYEQYF	TRBV7-3	TRBD2	TRBJ2-7	.
TGTGCCAGCAGCTCGACTAGCGGGAGTTCGGATACGCAGTATTTT	CASSSTSGSSDTQYF	TRBV7-3	TRBD2	TRBJ2-3	.
TGTGCCAGCAGTCGTTACTGGGACACAATCAAAAACATTCAGTACTTC	CASSRYWDTIKNIQYF	TRBV3-1/TRBV3-2	.	TRBJ2-4	few
TGTGCCAGCTCACCATTTGGGAGCTCCTATAATTCACCCCTCCACTTT	CASSPFGSSYNSPLHF	TRBV18	.	TRBJ1-6	.
TGTGCCATAAGACAGGGGCCATGGAACACTGAAGCTTTCTTT	CAIRQGPWNTEAFF	TRBV10-3	TRBD1	TRBJ1-1	once
TGTGCCAGTAACCCCACGGGACTGATCTACAATGAGCAGTTCTTC	CASNPTGLIYNEQFF	TRBV19	.	TRBJ2-1	.
TGTGCCAGCAGGTCGACTAGCGGAGCCTCCTACGAGCAGTACTTC	CASRSTSGASYEQYF	TRBV6-5	TRBD2	TRBJ2-7	.
TGTGCCAGCAGCGCGGGACCTCAGAACACCGGGGAGCTGTTTTTT	CASSAGPQNTGELFF	TRBV7-8	.	TRBJ2-2	once
TGTGCCACCAGTGATCAGGCTGATGAAAAACTGTTTTTT	CATSDQADEKLFF	TRBV24-1	.	TRBJ1-4	.
TGTGCCACCAGCAGAGATTCCAGGGACGAGCAGTACTTC	CATSRDSRDEQYF	TRBV15	.	TRBJ2-7	.
TGTGCCAGCAGCTTAGTCGGTTCTGGGGGCGGTAATGAGCAGTTCTTC	CASSLVGSGGGNEQFF	TRBV11-3	.	TRBJ2-1	.
TGTGCCAGCAGCCTTTGGACAGGGGCGACTAATGAAAAACTGTTTTTT	CASSLWTGATNEKLFF	TRBV9	TRBD1	TRBJ1-4	.
TGTGCCAGCAGCTTAAACGGCGGGGACACCATATATTTT	CASSLNGGDTIYF	TRBV7-3	.	TRBJ1-3	few
TGTGCCAGCAGCTCGTCAGGGGGGACAGATACGCAGTATTTT	CASSSSGGTDTQYF	TRBV7-2	.	TRBJ2-3	.
TGTGCCAGCAGCGCTGACAGGCTACTCTGGGGTGGCTACACCTTC	CASSADRLLWGGYTF	TRBV9	.	TRBJ1-2	.
TGTGCCAGCAGCCCGAAAGCAGCAGGGGTTGAGCAGTTCTTC	CASSPKAAGVEQFF	TRBV3-1/TRBV3-2	.	TRBJ2-1	.
TGTGCCAGCAGCCCCCAGATTCTCGGGAGGGCCGTCGCAGATACGCAGTATTTT	CASSPQILGRAVADTQYF	TRBV7-2	TRBD2	TRBJ2-3	.
TGTGCCAGCGGCATTAATTCACCCCTCCACTTT	CASGINSPLHF	TRBV27	.	TRBJ1-6	.
TGTGCCAGCACCTATTTGGCCGGGGAGCTGTTTTTT	CASTYLAGELFF	TRBV6-5	.	TRBJ2-2	.